Below, 21 T cell receptor beta chains from the same sample are listed, as sequenced in a study of Ad26.COV2.S vaccination and SARS-CoV-2 variants. The protocol was immunoSEQ multiplex PCR, while the TCRdb copy is restricted to in-frame clones and leaves out a portion. The table lists about 350,000 clones, 75% to 90% of them singletons. The treatment is: 15 to 20 received Ad26.COV2.S at low or high dose, single or two shots; 5 received placebo; per-sample allocation not given. The investigators took samples on day 63 after the first vaccine or placebo injection. Sequenced here: peripheral blood, sampled in a trial of Ad26.COV2.S vaccine versus placebo. These receptor sequences come from a person between 18 and 65 years old who received the Ad26.COV2.S COVID-19 vaccine or a placebo.

J is TRBJ1-1 and V is TRBV9; 8 nucleotides line up with TRBD1. Per the germline V gene, CDR1 is SGDLS and CDR2 is YYNGEE. After removal of 2 bases from V and 5 bases from J, the junction contained 11 bases not matched to a gene. The CDR3 covers 16 residues. In DNA form, the CDR3 reads TGTGCCAGCAGCGTTTCACCCAGGGGGCAGGGGACTGAAGCTTTCTTT. Its translation: CASSVSPRGQGTEAFF.

This chain links TRBV7-9 with TRBJ1-2; no clear D gene. The V gene's germline CDR1 is SEHNR and CDR2 FQNEAQ (reference sequence). Trimming removed 7 bases at V and 8 bases at J, with 20 bases between. CDR3 length: 14 amino acids. In DNA, the CDR3 is TGTGCCAGCACCCATGGCCCCCTCCGAGGGGGCTACACCTTC. Protein sequence: CASTHGPLRGGYTF.

The chain carries TRBV28 and TRBJ1-5, with TRBD1 matching 7 bases. The germline V gene encodes CDR1 MDHEN and CDR2 SYDVKM. The CDR3 runs 16 residues. V was clipped by 5 bases and J by 0 bases; unmatched bases: 7. This CDR3 reads CASSTTGEYSNQPQHF. CDR3 in DNA: TGTGCCAGCAGTACTACAGGGGAATATAGCAATCAGCCCCAGCATTTT.

This clone appeared once. The chain recombines TRBV4-2 with TRBJ1-3; D perhaps matches TRBD1 (5 bases). The V and J ends lost 0 bases and 4 bases respectively, with 13 bases between them. CDR1 LGHNA and CDR2 YNFKEQ come from the germline V gene. This CDR3 spans 16 amino acids. CDR3 sequence (DNA): TGTGCCAGCAGCCAAGATCTCCAGGGTGCAGGAAACACCATATATTTT. Protein: CASSQDLQGAGNTIYF.

This rearrangement joins TRBV27 to TRBJ2-1; unclear D gene. The CDR3 contains 15 residues. Trimming cost V 2 bases and J 2 bases, with 10 bases left between them. Germline CDR1 is MNHEY and CDR2 is SMNVEV (reference sequence). Written as DNA, the CDR3 is TGTGCCAGCAGTTTAAATTATTCACCCTACAATGAGCAGTTCTTC. This translates into CASSLNYSPYNEQFF.

As DNA, the CDR3 is TGTGCCAGCAGTTCTCCTGGACCAAGGGAGCAGTACTTC. It codes for CASSSPGPREQYF. The chain links TRBV28 to TRBJ2-7; D gene ambiguous. The CDR3 spans 13 residues. CDR1 and CDR2 (germline): MDHEN, SYDVKM. Trimming shortened V by 4 bases and J by 7 bases, and 14 bases separated the two germline ends.

There are a few counts of this clone. This chain uses TRBV11-1 with TRBJ2-1, with a tentative D call TRBD2 (6 bases). This CDR3 has 16 amino acids. Trimming cost V 2 bases and J 0 bases, with 11 bases left between them. Germline V gives CDR1 SGHAT, CDR2 FQDESV (reference sequence). The CDR3 DNA reads as TGTGCCAGCAGCTTAAATGGCGGGATCTCCTACAATGAGCAGTTCTTC. Translation gives CASSLNGGISYNEQFF.

V and J are TRBV24-1 and TRBJ2-1; a weak D match, TRBD1 (6 bases). CDR3 size: 14 residues. Trimming removed 9 bases at V and 8 bases at J, with 19 bases between. Germline V gives CDR1 KGHDR, CDR2 SFDVKD. CDR3 bases: TGTGCCACCTCGGGACAAAAGGCTTCCGATGAGCAGTTCTTC. This translates into CATSGQKASDEQFF.

The chain carries TRBV5-6 and TRBJ2-3; 11 bases are shared with TRBD2. Unmatched junction bases numbered 15, after V lost 3 bases and J lost 6 bases. The CDR3 is 18 amino acids. Germline CDR1 SGHDT, CDR2 YYEEEE. In DNA form, the CDR3 reads TGTGCCAGCAGCTGGACAGGAGACTTAGCGGGAGGGCTTGATACGCAGTATTTT. Translation gives CASSWTGDLAGGLDTQYF.

This chain uses TRBV4-3 with TRBJ2-2; 10 bases map to TRBD2. The CDR3 is 17 amino acids. V shed 0 bases, J shed 5 bases, and the junction held 6 bases outside the gene matches. The germline V gene has CDR1 LGHNA and CDR2 YSLEER. The CDR3 is CASSQDATSGLTGELFF. The CDR3 DNA reads TGCGCCAGCAGCCAAGATGCGACTAGCGGGCTGACCGGGGAGCTGTTTTTT.

A remark on this clone: Since the CDR3 does not end with the conserved phenylalanine or tryptophan, this likely comes from a read error. Because the CDR3's place on the DNA is in doubt, the DNA is left out and the CDR3 is given as listed by TCRdb. The V and J genes are TRBV10-3 and TRBJ1-1; TRBD1, the table's D call, was not compared with the DNA. Per the germline V gene, CDR1 is ENHRY and CDR2 is SYGVKD. 14 amino acids form the CDR3, both terminal residues included. CDR3 protein: CAISEPGGQDHRLA.

The chain links TRBV5-4 to TRBJ1-2, with D hard to call. Germline-derived CDR1 and CDR2 are SGHNT and YYREEE (reference sequence). The CDR3 is made up of 12 amino acids. The germline V and J ends were trimmed by 4 bases and 6 bases, with 10 bases remaining between them. CDR3 protein: CASSAAEHGYTF. DNA for the CDR3: TGTGCCAGCAGCGCGGCCGAGCATGGCTACACCTTC.

The chain uses TRBV5-4 and TRBJ2-7, with TRBD1 matching over 8 bases. This CDR3 has 14 amino acids. V lost 0 bases and J lost 4; bases outside the gene matches: 3. The germline gives CDR1 SGHNT, CDR2 YYREEE (reference sequence). The CDR3 protein is CASSLGTGMYEQYF. DNA of the CDR3: TGTGCCAGCAGCTTGGGGACAGGGATGTACGAGCAGTACTTC.

The CDR3 region is CASSDLAGYTQYF. CDR3 in DNA: TGTGCCAGCAGTGATTTAGCGGGGTATACGCAGTATTTT. The chain has TRBV2 and TRBJ2-3; 8 bases map to TRBD2. The CDR3 runs to 13 residues. Germline V gives CDR1 SNHLY, CDR2 FYNNEI. J lost 7 bases, V lost 3 bases, and 3 bases had no gene match.

The genes are TRBV2 and TRBJ1-2; D not resolved. Germline V gene sequence: CDR1 SNHLY, CDR2 FYNNEI. The CDR3 runs 12 residues. The V and J ends lost 2 bases and 3 bases respectively, with 4 bases between them. The CDR3 region has the DNA TGTGCCAGCAGTGAAAATGACTATGGCTACACCTTC. It encodes CASSENDYGYTF.

The chain couples TRBV7-9 to TRBJ2-7; 7 bases line up with TRBD1. Per the germline V gene, CDR1 is SEHNR and CDR2 is FQNEAQ (reference sequence). Trimming at V came to 5 bases and at J to 0 bases, leaving 4 bases not matched to a gene. This CDR3 is 14 amino acids long. The CDR3 region is CASSVTGNSYEQYF. The CDR3 nucleotides read TGTGCCAGCAGCGTGACAGGGAACTCCTACGAGCAGTACTTC. The full variable domain, with the rest looked up from reference TRBV7-9 and TRBJ2-7, is DTGVSQNPRHKITKRGQNVTFRCDPISEHNRLYWYRQTLGQGPEFLTYFQNEAQLEKSRLLSDRFSAERPKGSFSTLEIQRTEQGDSAMYLCASSVTGNSYEQYFGPGTRLTVT.

V is TRBV28 and J is TRBJ2-2; a possible D gene is TRBD2 (6 bases). Looked up from germline, CDR1 is MDHEN and CDR2 is SYDVKM. This CDR3 region has 14 residues. Trimming pared 1 base from V and 6 bases from J, leaving 9 bases between. CDR3 protein: CASSLLAVSGELFF. Here the CDR3 DNA reads TGTGCCAGCAGTTTATTAGCGGTATCCGGGGAGCTGTTTTTT.

The gene calls are TRBV7-8 and TRBJ1-2, with a possible D match to TRBD1 (5 bases). Germline V gene sequence: CDR1 SGHVS, CDR2 FQNEAQ. This CDR3 is 17 amino acids long. V was shortened by 4 bases and J by 1 base, with 19 bases between the two germline ends. The CDR3 DNA reads as TGTGCCAGCAGCTCCGGAAGGTGGGGGGACTATAACTATGGCTACACCTTC. Its translation: CASSSGRWGDYNYGYTF.

The chain couples TRBV18 to TRBJ1-4; 11 bases agree with TRBD1. CDR3 size: 17 residues. CDR1 and CDR2 from the germline V gene are KGHSH and LQKENI. J was trimmed by 7 bases and V by 3 bases; bases with no gene match: 10. The CDR3 coding sequence is TGTGCCAGCTCACCGAACGGACAGGGGGCTTCCAGTGAAAAACTGTTTTTT. It translates to CASSPNGQGASSEKLFF.

This rearrangement joins TRBV5-4 to TRBJ1-2, with unresolved D. This CDR3 comprises 15 residues. Germline V gene sequence: CDR1 SGHNT, CDR2 YYREEE (reference sequence). V was shortened by 5 bases and J by 0 bases, with 14 bases between the two germline ends. The chain's CDR3 is CASRQDGVSNYGYTF. CDR3 nucleotides: TGTGCCAGCAGGCAGGATGGGGTATCTAACTATGGCTACACCTTC.

This clone was observed once. The V and J genes are TRBV5-6 and TRBJ2-2; a weak D match, TRBD2 (6 bases). The CDR3 is made up of 13 amino acids. V was clipped by 5 bases and J by 5 bases, with 10 bases between them. Germline-derived CDR1 and CDR2 are SGHDT and YYEEEE. This CDR3 reads CASRYLATGELFF. CDR3 in DNA: TGTGCCAGCAGATACCTAGCGACCGGGGAGCTGTTTTTT. The whole variable domain, remainder taken from reference TRBV5-6 and TRBJ2-2, is DAGVTQSPTHLIKTRGQQVTLRCSPKSGHDTVSWYQQALGQGPQFIFQYYEEEERQRGNFPDRFSGHQFPNYSSELNVNALLLGDSALYLCASRYLATGELFFGEGSRLTVL.